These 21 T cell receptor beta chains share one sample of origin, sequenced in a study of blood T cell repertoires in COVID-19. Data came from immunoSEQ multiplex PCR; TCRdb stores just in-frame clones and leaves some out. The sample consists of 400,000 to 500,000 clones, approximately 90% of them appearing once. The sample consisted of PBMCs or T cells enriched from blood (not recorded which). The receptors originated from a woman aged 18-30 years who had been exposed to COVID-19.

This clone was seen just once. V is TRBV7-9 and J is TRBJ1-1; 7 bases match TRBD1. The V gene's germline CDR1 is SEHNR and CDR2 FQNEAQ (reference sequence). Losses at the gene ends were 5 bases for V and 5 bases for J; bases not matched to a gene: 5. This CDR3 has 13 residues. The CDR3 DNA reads TGTGCCAGCAGCCCGGGACAGTCGACTGAAGCTTTCTTT. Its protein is CASSPGQSTEAFF.

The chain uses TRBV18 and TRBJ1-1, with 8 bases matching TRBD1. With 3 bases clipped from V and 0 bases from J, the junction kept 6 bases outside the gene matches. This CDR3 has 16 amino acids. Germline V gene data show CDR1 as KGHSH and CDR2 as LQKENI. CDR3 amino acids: CASSPLPGQVNTEAFF. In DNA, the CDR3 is TGTGCCAGCTCACCCTTACCGGGACAGGTGAACACTGAAGCTTTCTTT.

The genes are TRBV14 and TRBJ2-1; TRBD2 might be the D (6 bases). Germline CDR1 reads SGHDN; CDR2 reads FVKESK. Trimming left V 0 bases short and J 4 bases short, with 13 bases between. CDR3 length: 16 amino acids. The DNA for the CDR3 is TGTGCCAGCAGCCAAGATCGACTAGGCGGATACAATGAGCAGTTCTTC. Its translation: CASSQDRLGGYNEQFF.

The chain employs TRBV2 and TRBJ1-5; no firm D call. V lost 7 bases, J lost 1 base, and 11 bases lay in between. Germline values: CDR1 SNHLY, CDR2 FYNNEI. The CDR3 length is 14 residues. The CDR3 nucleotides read TGTGCCAGCATTCGTGACGGGAGCAATCAGCCCCAGCATTTT. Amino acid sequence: CASIRDGSNQPQHF.

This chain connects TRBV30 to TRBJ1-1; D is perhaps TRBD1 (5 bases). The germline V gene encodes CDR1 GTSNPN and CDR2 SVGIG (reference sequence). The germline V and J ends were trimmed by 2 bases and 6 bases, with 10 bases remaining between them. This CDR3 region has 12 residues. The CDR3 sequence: CAWSPGDPEAFF. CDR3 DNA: TGTGCCTGGAGTCCGGGGGATCCTGAAGCTTTCTTT.

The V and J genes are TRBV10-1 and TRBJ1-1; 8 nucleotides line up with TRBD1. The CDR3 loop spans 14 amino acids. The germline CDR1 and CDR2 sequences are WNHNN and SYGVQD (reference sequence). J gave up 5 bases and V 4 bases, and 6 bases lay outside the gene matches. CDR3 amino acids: CASSGIQGGTEAFF. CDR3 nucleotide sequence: TGCGCCAGCAGTGGCATACAGGGGGGGACTGAAGCTTTCTTT.

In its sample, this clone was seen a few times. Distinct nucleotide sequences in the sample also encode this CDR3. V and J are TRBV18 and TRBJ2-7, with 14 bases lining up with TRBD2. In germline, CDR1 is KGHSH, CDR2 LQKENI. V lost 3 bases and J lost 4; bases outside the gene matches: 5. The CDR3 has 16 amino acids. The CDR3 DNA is TGTGCCAGCTCACCTTCGGGACTAGCGGGAGCATACGAGCAGTACTTC. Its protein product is CASSPSGLAGAYEQYF.

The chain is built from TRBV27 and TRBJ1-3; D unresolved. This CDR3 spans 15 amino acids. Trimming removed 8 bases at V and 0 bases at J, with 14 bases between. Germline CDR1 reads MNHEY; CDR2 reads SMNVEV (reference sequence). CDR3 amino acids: CASGQSWHSGNTIYF. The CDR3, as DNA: TGTGCCAGCGGCCAAAGTTGGCACTCTGGAAACACCATATATTTT.

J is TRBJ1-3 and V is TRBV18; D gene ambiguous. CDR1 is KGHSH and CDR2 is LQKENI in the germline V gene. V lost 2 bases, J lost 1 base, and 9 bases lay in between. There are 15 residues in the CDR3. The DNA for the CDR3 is TGTGCCAGCTCACCAGTAGGCGGATCTGGAAACACCATATATTTT. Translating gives CASSPVGGSGNTIYF.

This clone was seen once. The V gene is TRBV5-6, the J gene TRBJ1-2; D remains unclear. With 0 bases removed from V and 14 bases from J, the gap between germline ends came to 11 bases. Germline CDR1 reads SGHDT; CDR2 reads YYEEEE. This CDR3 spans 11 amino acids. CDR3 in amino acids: CASSLGPSWTF. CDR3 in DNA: TGTGCCAGCAGCTTGGGGCCCTCCTGGACCTTC.

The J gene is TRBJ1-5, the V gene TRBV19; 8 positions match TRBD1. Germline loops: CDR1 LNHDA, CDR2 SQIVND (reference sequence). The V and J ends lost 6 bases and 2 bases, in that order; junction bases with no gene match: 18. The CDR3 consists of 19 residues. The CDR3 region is CASSLRQYGQGEGNQPQHF. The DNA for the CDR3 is TGTGCCAGTAGCCTTCGTCAATATGGACAGGGCGAGGGCAATCAGCCCCAGCATTTT.

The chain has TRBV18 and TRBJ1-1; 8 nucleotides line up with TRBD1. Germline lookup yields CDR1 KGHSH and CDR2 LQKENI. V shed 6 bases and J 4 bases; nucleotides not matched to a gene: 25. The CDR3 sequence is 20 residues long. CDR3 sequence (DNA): TGTGCCAGCTCGACAAGTCCCTCGCGGCGCATGACAGGGGCCGGCACTGAAGCTTTCTTT. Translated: CASSTSPSRRMTGAGTEAFF.

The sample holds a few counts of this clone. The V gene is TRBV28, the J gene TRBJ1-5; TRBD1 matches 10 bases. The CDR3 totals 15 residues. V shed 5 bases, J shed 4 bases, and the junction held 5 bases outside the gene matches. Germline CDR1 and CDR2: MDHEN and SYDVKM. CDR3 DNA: TGTGCCAGCAGTCCTCCGGGACAGGGGAATCAGCCCCAGCATTTT. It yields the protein CASSPPGQGNQPQHF. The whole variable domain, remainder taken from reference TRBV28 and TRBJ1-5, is DVKVTQSSRYLVKRTGEKVFLECVQDMDHENMFWYRQDPGLGLRLIYFSYDVKMKEKGDIPEGYSVSREKKERFSLILESASTNQTSMYLCASSPPGQGNQPQHFGDGTRLSIL.

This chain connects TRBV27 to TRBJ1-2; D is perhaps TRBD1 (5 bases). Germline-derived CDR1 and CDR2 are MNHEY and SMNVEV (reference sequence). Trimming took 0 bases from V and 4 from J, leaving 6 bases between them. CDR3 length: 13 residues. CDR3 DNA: TGTGCCAGCAGTTTATCGGGGGGCTATGGCTACACCTTC. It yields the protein CASSLSGGYGYTF.

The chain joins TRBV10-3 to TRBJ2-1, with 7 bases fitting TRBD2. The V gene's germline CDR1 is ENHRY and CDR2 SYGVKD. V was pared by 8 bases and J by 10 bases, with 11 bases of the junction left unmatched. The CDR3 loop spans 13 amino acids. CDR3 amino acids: CAISLAWGGEQFF. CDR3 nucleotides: TGTGCCATCTCGCTAGCGTGGGGGGGGGAGCAGTTCTTC.

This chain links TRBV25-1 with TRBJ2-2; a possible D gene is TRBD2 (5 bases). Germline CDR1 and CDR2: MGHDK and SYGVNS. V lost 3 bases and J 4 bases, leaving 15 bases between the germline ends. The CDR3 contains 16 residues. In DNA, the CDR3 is TGTGCCAGCAGTGATTGGTTGGGAGAGGGCACCGGGGAGCTGTTTTTT. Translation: CASSDWLGEGTGELFF.

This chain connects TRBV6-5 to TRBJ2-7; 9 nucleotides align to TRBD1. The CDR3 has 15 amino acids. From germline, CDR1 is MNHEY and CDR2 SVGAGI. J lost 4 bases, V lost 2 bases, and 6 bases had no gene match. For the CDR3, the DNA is TGTGCCAGCAGTTACCAGGGGACAGGGAGTTACGAGCAGTACTTC. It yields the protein CASSYQGTGSYEQYF.

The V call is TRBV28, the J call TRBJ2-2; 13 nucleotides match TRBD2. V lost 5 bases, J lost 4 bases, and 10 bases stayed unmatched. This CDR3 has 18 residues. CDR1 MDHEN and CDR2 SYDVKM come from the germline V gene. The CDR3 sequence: CASSKKTSGRWVTGELFF. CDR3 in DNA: TGTGCCAGCAGTAAAAAGACTAGCGGGAGGTGGGTCACCGGGGAGCTGTTTTTT.

The CDR3 DNA reads as TGTGCCACCGGGGACACCAGCTATGGCTACACCTTC. Translating it yields CATGDTSYGYTF. V usage is TRBV24-1 and J usage is TRBJ1-2; a weak D match, TRBD1 (6 bases). The CDR3 is 12 amino acids. V lost 9 bases, J lost 4 bases, and 11 bases lay in between. The germline gives CDR1 KGHDR, CDR2 SFDVKD.

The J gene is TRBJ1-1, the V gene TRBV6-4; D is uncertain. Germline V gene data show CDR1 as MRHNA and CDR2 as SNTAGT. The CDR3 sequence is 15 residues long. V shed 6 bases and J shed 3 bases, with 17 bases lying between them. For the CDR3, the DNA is TGTGCCAGCAGAGTCGAGGTAGGAGGACACACTGAAGCTTTCTTT. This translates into CASRVEVGGHTEAFF.

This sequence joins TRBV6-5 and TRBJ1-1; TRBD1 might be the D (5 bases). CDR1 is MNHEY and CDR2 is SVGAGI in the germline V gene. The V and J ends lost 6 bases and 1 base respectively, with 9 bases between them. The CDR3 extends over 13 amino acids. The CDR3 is CASRRQWNTEAFF. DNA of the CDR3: TGTGCCAGCAGGAGACAGTGGAACACTGAAGCTTTCTTT.